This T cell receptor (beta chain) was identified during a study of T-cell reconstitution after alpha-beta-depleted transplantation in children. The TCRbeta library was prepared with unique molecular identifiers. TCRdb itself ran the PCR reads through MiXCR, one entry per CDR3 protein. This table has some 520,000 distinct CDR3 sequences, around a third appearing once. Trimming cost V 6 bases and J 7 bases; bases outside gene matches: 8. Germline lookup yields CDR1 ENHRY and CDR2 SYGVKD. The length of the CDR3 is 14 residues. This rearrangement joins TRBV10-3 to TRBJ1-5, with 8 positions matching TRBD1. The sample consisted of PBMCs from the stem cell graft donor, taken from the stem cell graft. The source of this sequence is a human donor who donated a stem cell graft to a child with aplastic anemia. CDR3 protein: CAIRDGQGGQPQHF. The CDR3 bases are TGTGCCATCAGGGATGGACAGGGCGGGCAGCCCCAGCATTTT.